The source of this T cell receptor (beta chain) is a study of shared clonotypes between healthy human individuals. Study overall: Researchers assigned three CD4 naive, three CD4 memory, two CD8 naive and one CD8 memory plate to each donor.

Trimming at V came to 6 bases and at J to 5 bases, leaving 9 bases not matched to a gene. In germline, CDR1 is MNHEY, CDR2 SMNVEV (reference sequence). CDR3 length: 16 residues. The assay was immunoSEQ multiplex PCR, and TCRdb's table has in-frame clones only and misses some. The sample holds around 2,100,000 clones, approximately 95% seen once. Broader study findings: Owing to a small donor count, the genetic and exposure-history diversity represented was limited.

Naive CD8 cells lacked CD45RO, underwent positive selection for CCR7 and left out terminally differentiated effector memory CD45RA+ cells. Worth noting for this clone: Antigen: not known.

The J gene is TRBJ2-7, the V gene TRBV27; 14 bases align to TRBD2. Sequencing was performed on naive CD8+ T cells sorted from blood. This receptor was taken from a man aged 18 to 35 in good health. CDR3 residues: CASRPLGLAGAHEQYF. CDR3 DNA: TGTGCCAGCAGACCCTTGGGACTAGCGGGAGCCCACGAGCAGTACTTC.